The 14 T cell receptor beta chains presented below share a single source sample, sequenced in a study of T cell responses to AZD1222 COVID-19 vaccine. The assay was immunoSEQ multiplex PCR, and TCRdb's table has in-frame clones only and misses some. The data show about 120,000 clones, over 80% seen once. Sequences were derived from peripheral blood, sampled on day 0 of AZD1222 vaccination. The receptors derive from an adult in good health.

The chain employs TRBV25-1 and TRBJ1-6; the D is unclear. CDR3 length: 14 amino acids. CDR1 and CDR2 from the germline V gene are MGHDK and SYGVNS. With 2 bases removed from V and 9 bases from J, the gap between germline ends came to 11 bases. The CDR3 DNA reads TGTGCCAGCAGTGAAATAGGGTGGGGTTCACCCCTCCACTTT. It encodes CASSEIGWGSPLHF.

This clone was detected once. The chain employs TRBV11-2 and TRBJ2-5; a possible D gene is TRBD2 (5 bases). This CDR3 contains 14 residues. Between the trimmed V and J ends, which lost 0 bases and 7 bases, there was a span of 12 bases. Germline loops: CDR1 SGHAT, CDR2 FQNNGV. CDR3 amino acids: CASSLDPGGGTQYF. As DNA, the CDR3 is TGTGCCAGCAGCTTAGATCCAGGAGGCGGGACCCAGTACTTC.

This clone has a single count. The gene calls are TRBV5-1 and TRBJ2-2, with D tentatively TRBD2 (6 bases). This CDR3 contains 19 residues. The germline gives CDR1 SGHRS, CDR2 YFSETQ. Between the trimmed V and J ends, which lost 6 bases and 4 bases, there was a span of 28 bases. The CDR3 sequence is CASMGLGARHGGTTGELFF. CDR3 DNA sequence: TGCGCCAGCATGGGACTTGGTGCGAGGCATGGTGGGACCACCGGGGAGCTGTTTTTT.

The chain is built from TRBV6-5 and TRBJ1-1, with 7 bases identical to TRBD1. Trimming cost V 6 bases and J 5 bases; bases outside gene matches: 6. The germline CDR1 and CDR2 sequences are MNHEY and SVGAGI. CDR3 length: 13 amino acids. The CDR3 spells CASRLTGNTEAFF. Here the CDR3 DNA reads TGTGCCAGCAGGTTGACAGGGAATACTGAAGCTTTCTTT.

The rearrangement joins TRBV4-2 to TRBJ1-2; no reliable D call. The CDR3 runs to 16 residues. The V gene lost 0 bases and the J gene lost 4 bases, with 15 bases spanning the gap. CDR1 and CDR2 from the germline V gene are LGHNA and YNFKEQ. The CDR3 loop is CASSQDRKVGFYGYTF. CDR3 nucleotide sequence: TGTGCCAGCAGCCAAGATCGAAAGGTCGGGTTCTATGGCTACACCTTC.

The V call is TRBV28, the J call TRBJ2-6; 8 nucleotides agree with TRBD1. V gave up 4 bases and J gave up 2 bases; unmatched junction bases: 4. CDR3 length equals 16 residues. CDR1 is MDHEN, CDR2 SYDVKM, per germline. The CDR3 DNA sequence: TGTGCCAGCAGTTGGACAGGGAAACCTGGGGCCAACGTCCTGACTTTC. Encoded protein: CASSWTGKPGANVLTF.

The CDR3 DNA follows: TGTGCCAGCAGTGATGCCGGGACAGGGCTTTATGGCTACACCTTC. Its protein product is CASSDAGTGLYGYTF. The chain has TRBV6-1 and TRBJ1-2; TRBD1 aligns across 9 bases. Germline CDR1 is MNHNS and CDR2 is SASEGT. V was pared by 3 bases and J by 5 bases, with 7 bases of the junction left unmatched. The CDR3 sequence is 15 residues long.

The CDR3, as DNA: TGTGCCAGCAGGGGAATACAGGGAAACACTGAAGCTTTCTTT. Protein sequence: CASRGIQGNTEAFF. The gene calls are TRBV2 and TRBJ1-1; D may be TRBD1 (6 bases). This CDR3 region has 14 residues. Germline CDR1 SNHLY, CDR2 FYNNEI. V lost 6 bases and J 2 bases, leaving 13 bases between the germline ends.

This chain joins TRBV2 and TRBJ1-5; TRBD1 aligns across 9 bases. J was trimmed by 6 bases and V by 7 bases; bases with no gene match: 10. The CDR3 has 15 residues. CDR1 is SNHLY, CDR2 FYNNEI, per germline. CDR3 nucleotide sequence: TGTGCCAGCACCCCAGGACAGGGGTTAGGTCAGCCCCAGCATTTT. This encodes CASTPGQGLGQPQHF. Full variable domain (rest looked up from reference TRBV2 and TRBJ1-5): EPEVTQTPSHQVTQMGQEVILRCVPISNHLYFYWYRQILGQKVEFLVSFYNNEISEKSEIFDDQFSVERPDGSNFTLKIRSTKLEDSAMYFCASTPGQGLGQPQHFGDGTRLSIL.

V is TRBV9 and J is TRBJ2-3; the D gene is possibly TRBD2 (5 bases). Deletions cut 2 bases from V and 3 bases from J, with 13 bases between. Germline CDR1 is SGDLS and CDR2 is YYNGEE. The CDR3 spans 15 residues. Here the CDR3 reads CASSVLSGQTDTQYF. CDR3 sequence (DNA): TGTGCCAGCAGCGTTCTGAGCGGCCAAACAGATACGCAGTATTTT.

The chain carries TRBV7-2 and TRBJ2-7, with a weak D call TRBD1 (6 bases). The CDR3 has 12 amino acids. Trimming stripped 4 bases from V and 2 bases from J, with 6 bases between. Germline V gene sequence: CDR1 SGHTA, CDR2 FQGNSA. CDR3 protein: CASSYRAYEQYF. Here the CDR3 DNA reads TGTGCCAGCAGCTACAGGGCCTACGAGCAGTACTTC.

The sample holds one count of this clone. The chain combines TRBV18 with TRBJ1-2; no clear D gene. The CDR3 is 17 residues long. CDR1 is KGHSH and CDR2 is LQKENI in the germline V gene. V lost 2 bases to trimming and J lost 0 bases, with 16 bases between them. CDR3 amino acids: CASSPRQADLANYGYTF. The DNA of the CDR3 is TGTGCCAGCTCACCAAGGCAGGCGGACCTAGCTAACTATGGCTACACCTTC.

This rearrangement joins TRBV6-5 to TRBJ2-2; D perhaps matches TRBD2 (5 bases). V was shortened by 6 bases and J by 7 bases, with 12 bases between the two germline ends. CDR1 and CDR2 (germline): MNHEY, SVGAGI. The CDR3 covers 13 residues. CDR3 DNA: TGTGCCAGCAGCGACCGGGGTGACGGGGAGCTGTTTTTT. As protein: CASSDRGDGELFF.

The CDR3 protein is CASSSQGGTEAFF. Written as DNA, the CDR3 is TGTGCCAGCAGTTCACAGGGGGGGACTGAAGCTTTCTTT. This chain uses TRBV7-9 with TRBJ1-1; 8 nucleotides agree with TRBD1. Trimming removed 6 bases from V and 5 bases from J; junction bases left unmatched: 5. The germline V gene has CDR1 SEHNR and CDR2 FQNEAQ (reference sequence). The length of the CDR3 is 13 residues.